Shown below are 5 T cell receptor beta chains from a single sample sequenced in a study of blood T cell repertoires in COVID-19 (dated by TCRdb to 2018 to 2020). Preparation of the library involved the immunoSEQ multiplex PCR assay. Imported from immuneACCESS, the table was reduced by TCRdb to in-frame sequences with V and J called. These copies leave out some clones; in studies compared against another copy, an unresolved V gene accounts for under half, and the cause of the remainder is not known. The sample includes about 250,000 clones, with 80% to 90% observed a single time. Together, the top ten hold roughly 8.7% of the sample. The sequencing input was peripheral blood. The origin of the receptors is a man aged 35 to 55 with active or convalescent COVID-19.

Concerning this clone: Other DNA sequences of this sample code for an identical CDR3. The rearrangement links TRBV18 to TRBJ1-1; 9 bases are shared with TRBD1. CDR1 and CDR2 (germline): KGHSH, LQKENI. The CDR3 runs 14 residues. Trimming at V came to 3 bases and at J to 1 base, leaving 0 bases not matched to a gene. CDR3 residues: CASSPDRGNTEAFF. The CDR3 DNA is TGTGCCAGCTCACCGGACAGGGGGAACACTGAAGCTTTCTTT.

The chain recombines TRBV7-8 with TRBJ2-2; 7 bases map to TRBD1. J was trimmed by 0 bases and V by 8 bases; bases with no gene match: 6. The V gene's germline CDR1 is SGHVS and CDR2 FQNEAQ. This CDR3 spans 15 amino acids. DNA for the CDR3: TGTGCCAGCGGTCGACAGGGCGCGAACACCGGGGAGCTGTTTTTT. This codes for CASGRQGANTGELFF.

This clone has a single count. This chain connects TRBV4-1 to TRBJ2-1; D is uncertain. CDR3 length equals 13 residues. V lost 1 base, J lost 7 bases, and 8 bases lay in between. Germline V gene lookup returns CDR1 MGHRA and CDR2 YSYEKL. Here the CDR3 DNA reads TGCGCCAGCAGCCAAGGAGTATCGAATGAGCAGTTCTTC. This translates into CASSQGVSNEQFF.

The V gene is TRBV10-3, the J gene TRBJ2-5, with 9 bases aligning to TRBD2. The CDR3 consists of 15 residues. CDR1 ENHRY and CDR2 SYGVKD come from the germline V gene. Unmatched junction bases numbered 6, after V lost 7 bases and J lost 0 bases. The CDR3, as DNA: TGTGCCATCAAAAAGGGCGGGGGGGACCAAGAGACCCAGTACTTC. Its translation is CAIKKGGGDQETQYF.

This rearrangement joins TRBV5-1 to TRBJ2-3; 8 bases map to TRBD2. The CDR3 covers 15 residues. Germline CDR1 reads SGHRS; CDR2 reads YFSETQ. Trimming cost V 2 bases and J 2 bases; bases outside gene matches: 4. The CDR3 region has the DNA TGCGCCAGCAGCTTCAACGGGAGGGACACAGATACGCAGTATTTT. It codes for CASSFNGRDTDTQYF.